A single TCR beta chain is shown here with its context. The RNA input was roughly 0.45 to 1 ug, and it was reverse transcribed with random hexamers. TCRdb fed the immunoSEQ multiplex PCR reads into MiXCR, producing one record per CDR3 protein. The sample has approximately 68,000 distinct CDR3 sequences; about 95% are singletons. Germline trimming cut 4 bases from V and 5 bases from J; bases unmatched to any gene: 7. The CDR3 loop spans 15 amino acids. Germline V lookup: CDR1 SGDLS, CDR2 YYNGEE. These data come from a study of CD8 T cells in Susac syndrome. This TCR derives from a human donor with multiple sclerosis. Sequenced: CD8+ T cells from PBMCs. The chain employs TRBV9 and TRBJ1-5, with 9 bases identical to TRBD1. The CDR3 spells CASSFGTGSDQPQHF. CDR3 sequence (DNA): TGTGCCAGCAGCTTTGGGACAGGGAGCGATCAGCCCCAGCATTTT.